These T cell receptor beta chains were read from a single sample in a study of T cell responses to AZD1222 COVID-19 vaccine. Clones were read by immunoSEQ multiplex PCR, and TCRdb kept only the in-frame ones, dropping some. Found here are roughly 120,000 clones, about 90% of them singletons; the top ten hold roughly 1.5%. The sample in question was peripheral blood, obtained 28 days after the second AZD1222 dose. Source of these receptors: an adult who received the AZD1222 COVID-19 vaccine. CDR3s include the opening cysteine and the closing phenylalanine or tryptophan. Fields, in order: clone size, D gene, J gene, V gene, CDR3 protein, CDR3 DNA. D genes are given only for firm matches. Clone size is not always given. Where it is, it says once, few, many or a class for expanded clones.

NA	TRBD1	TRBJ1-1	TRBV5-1	CASSLLWDRGDTEAFF	TGCGCCAGCAGCTTGTTGTGGGACAGGGGGGACACTGAAGCTTTCTTT
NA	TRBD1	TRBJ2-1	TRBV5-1	CASRSGQGGNEQFF	TGCGCCAGCAGATCGGGACAGGGGGGCAATGAGCAGTTCTTC
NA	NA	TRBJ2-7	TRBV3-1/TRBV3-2	CASSSSLVGLLEQYF	TGTGCCAGCAGCTCCTCATTGGTGGGGTTGCTCGAGCAGTACTTC
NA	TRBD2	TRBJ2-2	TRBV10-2	CASRPGLAGAGELFF	TGCGCCAGCAGACCGGGACTAGCGGGAGCCGGGGAGCTGTTTTTT
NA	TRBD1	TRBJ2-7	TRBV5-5	CASSLGTGGIYEQYF	TGTGCCAGCAGCTTGGGGACAGGGGGCATCTACGAGCAGTACTTC
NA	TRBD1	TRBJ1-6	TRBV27	CASSLSTGPLGSPLHF	TGTGCCAGCAGTTTATCGACAGGGCCCCTGGGTTCACCCCTCCACTTT
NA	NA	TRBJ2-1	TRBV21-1	CASSKNYPGRFF	TGTGCCAGCAGCAAAAATTACCCCGGGAGATTCTTC
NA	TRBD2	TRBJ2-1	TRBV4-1	CASRELAASSYNEQFF	TGCGCCAGCAGGGAACTAGCGGCCAGCTCCTACAATGAGCAGTTCTTC
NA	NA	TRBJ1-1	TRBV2	CATPARGPEAFF	TGTGCCACCCCTGCCCGGGGCCCTGAAGCTTTCTTT
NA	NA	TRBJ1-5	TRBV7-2	CASSLQRDQPQHF	TGTGCCAGCAGTCTTCAGCGGGACCAGCCCCAGCATTTT
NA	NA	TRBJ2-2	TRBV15	CATSRDHPGTGELFF	TGTGCCACCAGCAGAGATCATCCTGGTACCGGGGAGCTGTTTTTT
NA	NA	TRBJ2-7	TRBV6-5	CASSHRDPGEQYF	TGTGCCAGCAGTCACAGGGACCCCGGCGAGCAGTACTTC
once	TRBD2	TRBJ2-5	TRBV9	CASSSHGTSGQETQYF	TGTGCCAGCAGCTCCCACGGGACTAGCGGGCAAGAGACCCAGTACTTC
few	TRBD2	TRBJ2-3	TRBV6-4	CASSTSSGRGADTQYF	TGTGCCAGCAGTACCTCGAGCGGGAGAGGGGCAGATACGCAGTATTTT
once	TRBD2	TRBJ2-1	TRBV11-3	CASSLEAGGDGNEQFF	TGTGCCAGCAGCTTAGAGGCGGGAGGGGACGGGAATGAGCAGTTCTTC
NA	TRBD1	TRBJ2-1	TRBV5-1	CASSPGTVNNEQFF	TGCGCCAGCAGCCCTGGGACAGTTAACAATGAGCAGTTCTTC
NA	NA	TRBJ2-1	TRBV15	CATSRDWDEQFF	TGTGCCACCAGCAGAGATTGGGATGAGCAGTTCTTC